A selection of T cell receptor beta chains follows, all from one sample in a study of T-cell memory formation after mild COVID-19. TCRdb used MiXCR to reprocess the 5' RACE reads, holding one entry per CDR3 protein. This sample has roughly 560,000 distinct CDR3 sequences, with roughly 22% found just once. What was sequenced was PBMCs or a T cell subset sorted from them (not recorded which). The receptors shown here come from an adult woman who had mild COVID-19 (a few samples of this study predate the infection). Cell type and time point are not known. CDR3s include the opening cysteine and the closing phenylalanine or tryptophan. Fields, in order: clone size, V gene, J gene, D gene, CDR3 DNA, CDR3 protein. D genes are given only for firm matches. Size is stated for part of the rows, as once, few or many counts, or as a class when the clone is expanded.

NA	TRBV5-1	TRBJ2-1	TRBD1	TGCGCCAGCAGCACCTCCGGGACAGGGGAAAGGGTCGGTGAGCAGTTCTTC	CASSTSGTGERVGEQFF
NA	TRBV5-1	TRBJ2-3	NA	TGCGCCAGCAGCCTACCGGGTAACCTGGTCACAGATACGCAGTATTTT	CASSLPGNLVTDTQYF
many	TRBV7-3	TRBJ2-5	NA	TGTGCCAGCAGCTTAACACAACTAGAGACCCAGTACTTC	CASSLTQLETQYF
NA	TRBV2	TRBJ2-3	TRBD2	TGTGCCAGCAGTGCCGGGACTAGCGGGGCAAGGACAGATACGCAGTATTTT	CASSAGTSGARTDTQYF
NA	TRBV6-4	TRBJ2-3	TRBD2	TGTGCCAGCAGTGAATCTTCTAGCGGGAGAACCACAGATACGCAGTATTTT	CASSESSSGRTTDTQYF
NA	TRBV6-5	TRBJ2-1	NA	TGTGCCAGCCGTCCTAGGGGGGCGAATGAGCAGTTCTTC	CASRPRGANEQFF
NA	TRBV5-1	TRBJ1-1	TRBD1	TGCGCCAGCAGCTTGGTTTCAGGGGGAAACACTGAAGCTTTCTTT	CASSLVSGGNTEAFF
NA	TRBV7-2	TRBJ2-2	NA	TGTGCCAGCAGCTCCACTAGCCGATTGATGGTAACCGCGGAGCTGTTTTTT	CASSSTSRLMVTAELFF
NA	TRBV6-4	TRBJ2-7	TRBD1	TGTGCCAAGACGCCGGACAGGGCTAACTCCTACGAGCAGTACTTC	CAKTPDRANSYEQYF
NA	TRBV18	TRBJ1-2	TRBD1	TGTGCCAGCTCACATACCGGGACAGGGAGCGGCTACACCTTC	CASSHTGTGSGYTF
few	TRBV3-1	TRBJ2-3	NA	TGTGCCAGCAGCCAAGATGAGGGATTCACAGATACGCAGTATTTT	CASSQDEGFTDTQYF
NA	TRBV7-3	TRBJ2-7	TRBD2	TGTGCCAGCAGCCTTAGCGGGGGGGAGTACGAGCAGTACTTC	CASSLSGGEYEQYF
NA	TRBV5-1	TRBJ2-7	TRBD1	TGCGCCAGCAGCACCCTGGAGCCGGGACAGGGCTACGAGCAGTACTTC	CASSTLEPGQGYEQYF
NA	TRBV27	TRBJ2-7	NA	TGTGCCAGCAGTTCTGCTTCCTACGAGCAGTACTTC	CASSSASYEQYF
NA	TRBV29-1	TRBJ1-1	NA	TGCAGCGTAAACGACGGCGGCGCGAACACTGAAGCTTTCTTT	CSVNDGGANTEAFF
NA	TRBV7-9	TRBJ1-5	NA	TGTGCCAGCAGCGCGGGACACGGTGATCAGCCCCAGCATTTT	CASSAGHGDQPQHF
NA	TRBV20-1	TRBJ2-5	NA	TGCAGTGCTGGCCCGGGCAGAGAGACCCAGTACTTC	CSAGPGRETQYF
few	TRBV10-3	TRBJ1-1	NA	TGTGCCATCAGTGAGTTGGGAGAAAAGGGAAAGACTGAAGCTTTCTTT	CAISELGEKGKTEAFF
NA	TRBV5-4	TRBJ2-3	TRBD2	TGTGCCAGCAGCCGGGGGGACGGAAGCACAGATACGCAGTATTTT	CASSRGDGSTDTQYF
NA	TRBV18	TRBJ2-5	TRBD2	TGTGCCAGCTCACCCTCCGGACTAGCGGGAGGACCCAAGACCCAGTACTTC	CASSPSGLAGGPKTQYF